One sample yielded the 27 T cell receptor beta chains listed below, sequenced in a study of long-term antiretroviral therapy in people with HIV (dated by TCRdb to between 2021 and 2024). The immunoSEQ hsTCRB v3.0 assay was used at survey level resolution for TRB variable region sequencing. TCRdb took this table from immuneACCESS and kept in-frame rearrangements with V and J called. Such tables lack part of the clones; where checked against another copy, unresolved V genes explain under half of the gap, and the rest is unexplained. Present in this sample are tens of thousands of clones, more than 70% of which were seen just once. 3.5% to 5% of the sample is taken by the ten largest. The specimen was unsorted PBMCs, collected 1.3 years after starting antiretroviral therapy. The source of these receptors is a man between 60 and 75 years old with HIV.

V is TRBV2 and J is TRBJ2-6; D is possibly TRBD2 (6 bases). The V gene's germline CDR1 is SNHLY and CDR2 FYNNEI. The CDR3 consists of 13 residues. The V end lost 11 bases, the J end lost 2 bases, and 10 bases lay between the germline ends. The CDR3 region is CAGGSAGANVLTF. CDR3 nucleotide sequence: TGTGCCGGGGGGAGTGCTGGGGCCAACGTCCTGACTTTC.

The genes are TRBV12-5 and TRBJ1-5; D not certain. The length of the CDR3 is 13 residues. CDR1 is LGHNT and CDR2 is FRNRAP in the germline V gene. Trimming took 0 bases from V and 4 from J, leaving 4 bases between them. CDR3 sequence (DNA): TGTGCTAGTGGTTTGGTCGAGAATCAGCCCCAGCATTTT. This encodes CASGLVENQPQHF.

The chain is built from TRBV6-1 and TRBJ2-7, with TRBD1 matching over 7 bases. The germline V gene has CDR1 MNHNS and CDR2 SASEGT. The V segment lost 1 base and the J segment 2 bases; nucleotides outside the gene matches: 8. The CDR3 runs to 16 residues. This chain's CDR3 is CASSEVRGLRTYEQYF. CDR3 DNA: TGTGCCAGCAGTGAAGTTAGGGGGCTTCGGACCTACGAGCAGTACTTC.

The gene calls are TRBV5-1 and TRBJ2-1; possible D gene TRBD1, 7 bases. V was cut by 3 bases and J by 0 bases, with 10 bases left in between. Per germline, CDR1 SGHRS and CDR2 YFSETQ. The CDR3 contains 15 residues. CDR3 nucleotide sequence: TGCGCCAGCAGCTCAGGGGGGTCCTCCTACAATGAGCAGTTCTTC. This codes for CASSSGGSSYNEQFF. Supplemented by reference TRBV5-1 and TRBJ2-1, the full variable domain reads KAGVTQTPRYLIKTRGQQVTLSCSPISGHRSVSWYQQTPGQGLQFLFEYFSETQRNKGNFPGRFSGRQFSNSRSEMNVSTLELGDSALYLCASSSGGSSYNEQFFGPGTRLTVL.

This chain uses TRBV5-1 with TRBJ2-5; D is unclear. This CDR3 comprises 17 residues. Germline V lookup: CDR1 SGHRS, CDR2 YFSETQ. Between the trimmed V and J ends, which lost 5 bases and 2 bases, there was a span of 22 bases. CDR3 sequence reads: CASRSYPYTDPQETQYF. The CDR3 DNA sequence: TGCGCCAGCAGAAGCTATCCCTACACCGATCCGCAAGAGACCCAGTACTTC.

This chain connects TRBV5-1 to TRBJ2-2; D uncertain. Trimming cost V 0 bases and J 6 bases, with 3 bases left between them. CDR1 and CDR2 from the germline V gene are SGHRS and YFSETQ. The CDR3 consists of 12 residues. In DNA form, the CDR3 reads TGCGCCAGCAGCTTGGAGGCCGGGGAGCTGTTTTTT. This gives the protein CASSLEAGELFF.

The rearrangement joins TRBV10-1 to TRBJ1-4; TRBD1 might be the D (6 bases). The CDR3 is 16 amino acids. CDR1 and CDR2 from the germline V gene are WNHNN and SYGVQD (reference sequence). V dropped 0 bases and J dropped 4 bases, with 12 bases sitting between them. The CDR3 coding sequence is TGCGCCAGCAGTGAGTCCGGGGGGGGCCATAATGAAAAACTGTTTTTT. Amino acid sequence: CASSESGGGHNEKLFF.

This CDR3 reads CASSRADSNQPQHF. CDR3 in DNA: TGTGCCAGCTCAAGGGCAGATAGCAATCAGCCCCAGCATTTT. The V gene is TRBV6-6, the J gene TRBJ1-5; D not certain. V lost 8 bases and J 0 bases, leaving 11 bases between the germline ends. CDR1 and CDR2 (germline): MNHNY, SVGAGI (reference sequence). The CDR3 has 14 amino acids.

The chain is built from TRBV2 and TRBJ2-3; D is unresolved. Trimming stripped 8 bases from V and 0 bases from J, with 6 bases between. The CDR3 is made up of 12 amino acids. Germline V gene data show CDR1 as SNHLY and CDR2 as FYNNEI. As DNA, the CDR3 is TGTGCCAGCGGAGACAGCACAGATACGCAGTATTTT. As protein: CASGDSTDTQYF.

The V and J genes are TRBV6-6 and TRBJ2-7; 13 positions agree with TRBD2. Germline V gene lookup returns CDR1 MNHNY and CDR2 SVGAGI (reference sequence). J was trimmed by 7 bases and V by 2 bases; bases with no gene match: 5. This CDR3 comprises 15 residues. CDR3 coding DNA: TGTGCCAGCAGTTACGAGGGGGGACTAGCGGGAGAGCAGTACTTC. Translating it yields CASSYEGGLAGEQYF.

J is TRBJ2-1 and V is TRBV6-1; 7 nucleotides align to TRBD1. The CDR3 length is 17 residues. Germline assignment: CDR1 MNHNS and CDR2 SASEGT. Trimming took 0 bases from V and 10 from J; bases not matched to a gene: 15. CDR3 protein: CASSEAGYGQVIREQFF. The CDR3 DNA reads TGTGCCAGCAGTGAAGCTGGGTACGGACAGGTAATACGGGAGCAGTTCTTC.

This rearrangement joins TRBV30 to TRBJ1-1; D gene uncertain. This CDR3 has 13 amino acids. Trimming cost V 3 bases and J 10 bases, with 18 bases left between them. Germline V gene data show CDR1 as GTSNPN and CDR2 as SVGIG (reference sequence). Written as DNA, the CDR3 is TGTGCCTGGAGGGTCACCGGCCCTGGTGGAGCTTTCTTT. This gives the protein CAWRVTGPGGAFF.

This clone was detected once. This chain links TRBV11-2 with TRBJ2-1; 10 bases are shared with TRBD2. Germline V gene sequence: CDR1 SGHAT, CDR2 FQNNGV. V was pared by 3 bases and J by 3 bases, with 8 bases of the junction left unmatched. This CDR3 is 17 amino acids long. The CDR3, as DNA: TGTGCCAGCAGCTTTTTAGCGGGAGGCCAGATCTACAATGAGCAGTTCTTC. Protein product: CASSFLAGGQIYNEQFF.

The chain has TRBV30 and TRBJ2-7, with D perhaps assigned TRBD1 or TRBD2 (5 bases each). The CDR3 consists of 15 residues. CDR1 GTSNPN and CDR2 SVGIG come from the germline V gene (reference sequence). V shed 3 bases and J shed 6 bases, with 21 bases lying between them. Written as DNA, the CDR3 is TGTGCCTGGAGCGGACCCGGGACCGCTAGGATCGAGCAGTACTTC. Translated, it gives CAWSGPGTARIEQYF.

This clone has only one observation. V and J are TRBV7-9 and TRBJ2-1; D uncertain. CDR1 SEHNR and CDR2 FQNEAQ come from the germline V gene (reference sequence). This CDR3 is 13 amino acids long. V was clipped by 5 bases and J by 4 bases, with 9 bases between them. The CDR3 here is CASSPTPYNEQFF. The DNA for the CDR3 is TGTGCCAGCAGCCCCACACCGTACAATGAGCAGTTCTTC.

J is TRBJ2-7 and V is TRBV7-9; a weak D match, TRBD2 (5 bases). CDR1 and CDR2 from the germline V gene are SEHNR and FQNEAQ (reference sequence). This CDR3 has 15 residues. V was cut by 5 bases and J by 0 bases, with 14 bases left in between. The CDR3 nucleotides read TGTGCCAGCAGCCCATACCCCGGGGTCTCCTACGAGCAGTACTTC. As protein: CASSPYPGVSYEQYF.

The V and J genes are TRBV7-6 and TRBJ2-2; D perhaps matches TRBD1 (6 bases). The germline V gene has CDR1 SGHVS and CDR2 FNYEAQ. The CDR3 totals 16 residues. The ends were cut back, 5 bases at V and 0 bases at J, with 13 bases in the middle. CDR3 DNA: TGTGCCAGCAGCCTCATGGGGGCCACGAACACCGGGGAGCTGTTTTTT. This codes for CASSLMGATNTGELFF.

The chain has TRBV29-1 and TRBJ2-7; D not certain. V gave up 4 bases and J gave up 0 bases, with 13 bases separating them. The length of the CDR3 is 14 residues. In germline, CDR1 is SQVTM, CDR2 ANQGSEA. The CDR3 protein is CSVAGTLSSYEQYF. The CDR3 DNA follows: TGCAGCGTTGCAGGAACATTGAGCTCCTACGAGCAGTACTTC.

Written as DNA, the CDR3 is TGCGCCAGCAGCTTTGAAGGGATAAACACTGAAGCTTTCTTT. The encoded protein is CASSFEGINTEAFF. The V and J genes are TRBV5-1 and TRBJ1-1; D gene ambiguous. Trimming left V 2 bases short and J 2 bases short, with 10 bases between. The CDR3 consists of 14 residues. CDR1 SGHRS and CDR2 YFSETQ come from the germline V gene.

J is TRBJ2-7 and V is TRBV4-1; D remains ambiguous. CDR1 and CDR2 from the germline V gene are MGHRA and YSYEKL. V was pared by 0 bases and J by 3 bases, with 12 bases between. The CDR3 is 15 amino acids. The CDR3 reads CASSQDEGIDYEQYF. The DNA of the CDR3 is TGCGCCAGCAGCCAAGACGAAGGAATTGACTACGAGCAGTACTTC.

The V gene is TRBV5-4, the J gene TRBJ1-3, with D perhaps TRBD1 (6 bases). Trimming took 4 bases from V and 0 from J, leaving 14 bases between them. Looked up from germline, CDR1 is SGHNT and CDR2 is YYREEE (reference sequence). The CDR3 contains 16 residues. The DNA of the CDR3 is TGTGCCAGCAGCCTGCGCACAGGGCTCTCTGGAAACACCATATATTTT. This translates into CASSLRTGLSGNTIYF.

The gene calls are TRBV19 and TRBJ1-2; D perhaps matches TRBD1 (6 bases). The germline CDR1 and CDR2 sequences are LNHDA and SQIVND (reference sequence). V shed 3 bases and J shed 8 bases, with 16 bases lying between them. This CDR3 is built from 14 residues. CDR3 coding DNA: TGTGCCAGTAGTATCGGGTCACAGGGTGGAGGCTACACCTTC. This codes for CASSIGSQGGGYTF.

The gene calls are TRBV5-6 and TRBJ1-2; D not resolved. V lost 0 bases and J 4 bases, leaving 10 bases between the germline ends. CDR1 is SGHDT, CDR2 YYEEEE, per germline. This CDR3 is 14 amino acids long. The CDR3: CASSLEKAFYGYTF. The CDR3 region has the DNA TGTGCCAGCAGCTTGGAAAAGGCCTTCTATGGCTACACCTTC.

The chain carries TRBV30 and TRBJ1-2; no definite D call. Trimming cost V 7 bases and J 8 bases, with 17 bases left between them. CDR1 is GTSNPN, CDR2 SVGIG, per germline (reference sequence). This CDR3 spans 12 amino acids. The CDR3 loop is CASRPGLGGYTF. CDR3 coding DNA: TGTGCCTCGCGCCCTGGCCTGGGGGGCTACACCTTC.

The chain joins TRBV6-1 to TRBJ2-7; tentatively, D is TRBD1 (6 bases). The CDR3 has 12 amino acids. Trimming took 8 bases from V and 2 from J, leaving 10 bases between them. Germline CDR1 and CDR2: MNHNS and SASEGT. CDR3 protein: CASRQDPYEQYF. Here the CDR3 DNA reads TGTGCCAGCCGACAGGATCCCTACGAGCAGTACTTC.

CDR3 bases: TGTGCCAGCAGCCATAGCGGGGCCCAAGAGACCCAGTACTTC. Residues: CASSHSGAQETQYF. The V call is TRBV7-9, the J call TRBJ2-5, with TRBD2 matching over 8 bases. The CDR3 has 14 residues. V dropped 5 bases and J dropped 1; count of bases not matched to a gene: 3. Per germline, CDR1 SEHNR and CDR2 FQNEAQ (reference sequence).

The rearrangement links TRBV10-1 to TRBJ2-1; 13 bases map to TRBD2. The V segment lost 6 bases and the J segment 13 bases; nucleotides outside the gene matches: 6. Germline CDR1 reads WNHNN; CDR2 reads SYGVQD (reference sequence). The CDR3 is made up of 13 amino acids. The CDR3 here is CASSRLAGGSQFF. In DNA, the CDR3 is TGCGCCAGCAGCAGACTAGCGGGGGGCTCTCAGTTCTTC.